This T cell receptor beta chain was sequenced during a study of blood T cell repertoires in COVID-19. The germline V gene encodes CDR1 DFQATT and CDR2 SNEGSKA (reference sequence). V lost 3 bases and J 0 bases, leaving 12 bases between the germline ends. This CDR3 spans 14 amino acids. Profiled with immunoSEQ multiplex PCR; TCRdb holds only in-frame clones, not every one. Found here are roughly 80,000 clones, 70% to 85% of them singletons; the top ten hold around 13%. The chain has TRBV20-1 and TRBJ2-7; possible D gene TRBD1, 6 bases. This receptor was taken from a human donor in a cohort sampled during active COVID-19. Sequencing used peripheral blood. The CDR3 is CSASLGARSYEQYF. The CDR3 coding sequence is TGCAGTGCTAGTCTGGGGGCACGCTCCTACGAGCAGTACTTC.